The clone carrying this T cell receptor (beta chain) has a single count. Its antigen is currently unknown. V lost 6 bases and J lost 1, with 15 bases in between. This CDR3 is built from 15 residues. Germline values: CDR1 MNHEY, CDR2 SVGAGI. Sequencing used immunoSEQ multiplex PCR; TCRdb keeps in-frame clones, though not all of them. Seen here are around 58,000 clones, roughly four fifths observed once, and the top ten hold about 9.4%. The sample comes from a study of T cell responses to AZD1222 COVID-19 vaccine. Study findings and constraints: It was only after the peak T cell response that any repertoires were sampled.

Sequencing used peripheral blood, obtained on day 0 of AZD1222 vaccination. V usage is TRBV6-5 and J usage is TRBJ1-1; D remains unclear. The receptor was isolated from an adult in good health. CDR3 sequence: CASRGPSSGNTEAFF. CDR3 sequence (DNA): TGTGCCAGCAGAGGTCCGTCCTCAGGGAACACTGAAGCTTTCTTT.